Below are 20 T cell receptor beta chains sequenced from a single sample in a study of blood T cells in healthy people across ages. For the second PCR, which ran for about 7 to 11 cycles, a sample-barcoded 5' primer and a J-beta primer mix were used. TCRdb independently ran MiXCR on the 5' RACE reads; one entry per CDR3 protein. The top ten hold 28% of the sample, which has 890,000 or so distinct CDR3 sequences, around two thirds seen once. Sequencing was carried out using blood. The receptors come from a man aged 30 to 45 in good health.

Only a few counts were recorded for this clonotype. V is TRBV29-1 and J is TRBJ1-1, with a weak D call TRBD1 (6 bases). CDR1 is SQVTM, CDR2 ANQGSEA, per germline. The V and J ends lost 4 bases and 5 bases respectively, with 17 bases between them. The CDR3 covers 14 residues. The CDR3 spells CSVARGGAGTEAFF. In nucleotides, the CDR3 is TGCAGCGTTGCTAGGGGGGGCGCGGGGACTGAAGCTTTCTTT.

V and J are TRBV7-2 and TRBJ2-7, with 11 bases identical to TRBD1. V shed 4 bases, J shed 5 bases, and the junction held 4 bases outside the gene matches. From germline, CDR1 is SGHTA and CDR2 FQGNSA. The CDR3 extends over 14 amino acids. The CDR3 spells CASSSRTGGDEQYF. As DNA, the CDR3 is TGTGCCAGCAGCTCCAGGACAGGGGGCGACGAGCAGTACTTC.

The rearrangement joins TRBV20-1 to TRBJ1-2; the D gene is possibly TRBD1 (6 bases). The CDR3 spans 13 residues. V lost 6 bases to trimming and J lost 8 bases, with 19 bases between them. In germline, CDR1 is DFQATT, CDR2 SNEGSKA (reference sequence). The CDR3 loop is CSASRQGSRGYTF. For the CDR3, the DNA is TGCAGTGCCTCTCGTCAGGGGAGTCGCGGCTACACCTTC.

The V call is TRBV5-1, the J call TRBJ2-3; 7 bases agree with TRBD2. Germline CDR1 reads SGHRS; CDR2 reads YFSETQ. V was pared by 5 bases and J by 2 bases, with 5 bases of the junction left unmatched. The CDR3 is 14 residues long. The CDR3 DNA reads TGCGCCAGCAGTGCCGGGACTACCACAGATACGCAGTATTTT. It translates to CASSAGTTTDTQYF.

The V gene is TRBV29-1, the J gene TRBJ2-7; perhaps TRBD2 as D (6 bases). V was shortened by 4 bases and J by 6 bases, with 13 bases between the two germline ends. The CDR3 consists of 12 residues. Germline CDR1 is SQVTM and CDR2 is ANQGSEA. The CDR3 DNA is TGCAGCGTTGCTGGGAGGTCGGGCGAGCAGTACTTC. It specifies CSVAGRSGEQYF.

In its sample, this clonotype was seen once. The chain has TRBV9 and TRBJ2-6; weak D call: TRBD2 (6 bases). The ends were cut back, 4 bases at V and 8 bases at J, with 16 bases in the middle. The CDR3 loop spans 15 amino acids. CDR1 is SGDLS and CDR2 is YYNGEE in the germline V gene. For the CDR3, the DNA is TGTGCCAGCAGCCTGCTCGGGGGAGGAACCAACGTCCTGACTTTC. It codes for CASSLLGGGTNVLTF.

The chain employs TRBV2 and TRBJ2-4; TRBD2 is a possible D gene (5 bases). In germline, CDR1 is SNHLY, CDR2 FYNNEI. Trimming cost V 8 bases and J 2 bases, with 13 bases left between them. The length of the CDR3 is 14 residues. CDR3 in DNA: TGTGCCAGCGGAACACGGGGAACCAAAAACATTCAGTACTTC. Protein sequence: CASGTRGTKNIQYF.

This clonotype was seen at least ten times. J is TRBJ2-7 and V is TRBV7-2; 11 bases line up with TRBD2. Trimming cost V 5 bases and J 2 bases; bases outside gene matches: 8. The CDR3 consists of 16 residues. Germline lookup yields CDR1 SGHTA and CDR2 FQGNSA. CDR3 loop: CASSPQVAGGPYEQYF. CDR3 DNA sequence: TGTGCCAGCAGCCCTCAGGTAGCGGGGGGGCCCTACGAGCAGTACTTC.

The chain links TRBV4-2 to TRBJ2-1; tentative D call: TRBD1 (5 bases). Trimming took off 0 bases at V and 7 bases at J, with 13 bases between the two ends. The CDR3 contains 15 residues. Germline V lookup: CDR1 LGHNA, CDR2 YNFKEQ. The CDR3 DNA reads TGTGCCAGCAGCCAAGATCTGGCAGGGTCGAATGAGCAGTTCTTC. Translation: CASSQDLAGSNEQFF.

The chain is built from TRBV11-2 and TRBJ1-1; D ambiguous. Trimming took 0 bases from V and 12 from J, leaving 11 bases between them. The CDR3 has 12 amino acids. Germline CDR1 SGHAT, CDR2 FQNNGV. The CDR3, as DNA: TGTGCCAGCAGCTTAGAGGCGAGTTTAACTTTCTTT. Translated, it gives CASSLEASLTFF.

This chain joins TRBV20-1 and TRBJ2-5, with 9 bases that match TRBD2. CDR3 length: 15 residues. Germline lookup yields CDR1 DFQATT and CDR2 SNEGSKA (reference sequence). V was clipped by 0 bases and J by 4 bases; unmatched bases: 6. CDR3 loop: CSARDPAGGRETQYF. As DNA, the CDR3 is TGCAGTGCTAGAGATCCGGCGGGGGGGCGAGAGACCCAGTACTTC.

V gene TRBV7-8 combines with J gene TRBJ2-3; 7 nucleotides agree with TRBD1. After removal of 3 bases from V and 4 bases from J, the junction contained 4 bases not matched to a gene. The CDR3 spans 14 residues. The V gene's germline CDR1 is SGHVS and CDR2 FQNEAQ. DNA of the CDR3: TGTGCCAGCAGCTTTACTGACAGGGCAGATACGCAGTATTTT. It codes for CASSFTDRADTQYF.

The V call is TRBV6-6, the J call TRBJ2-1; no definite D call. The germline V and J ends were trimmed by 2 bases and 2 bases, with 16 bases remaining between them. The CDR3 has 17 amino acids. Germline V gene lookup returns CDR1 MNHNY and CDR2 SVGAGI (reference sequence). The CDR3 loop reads CASSYLTASSPYNEQFF. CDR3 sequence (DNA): TGTGCCAGCAGTTACCTTACAGCAAGTAGCCCCTACAATGAGCAGTTCTTC.

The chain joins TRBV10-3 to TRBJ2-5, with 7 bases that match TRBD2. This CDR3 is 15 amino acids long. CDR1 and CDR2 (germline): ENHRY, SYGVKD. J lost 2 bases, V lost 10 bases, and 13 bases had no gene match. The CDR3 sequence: CATTTSRVFQETQYF. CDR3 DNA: TGTGCCACTACGACTAGCAGGGTCTTTCAAGAGACCCAGTACTTC.

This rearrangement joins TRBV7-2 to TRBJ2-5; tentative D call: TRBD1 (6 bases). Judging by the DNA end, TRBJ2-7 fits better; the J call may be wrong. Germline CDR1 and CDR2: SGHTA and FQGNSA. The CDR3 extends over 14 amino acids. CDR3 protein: CASSLPNRAYEQYF. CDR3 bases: TGTGCCAGCAGCTTACCGAACAGGGCCTACGAGCAGTACTTC.

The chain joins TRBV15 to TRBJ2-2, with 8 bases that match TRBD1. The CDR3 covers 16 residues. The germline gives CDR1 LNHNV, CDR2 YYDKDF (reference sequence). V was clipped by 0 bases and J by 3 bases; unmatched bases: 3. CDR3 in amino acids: CATSREDRVDTGELFF. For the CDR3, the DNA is TGTGCCACCAGCAGAGAGGACAGGGTGGACACCGGGGAGCTGTTTTTT.

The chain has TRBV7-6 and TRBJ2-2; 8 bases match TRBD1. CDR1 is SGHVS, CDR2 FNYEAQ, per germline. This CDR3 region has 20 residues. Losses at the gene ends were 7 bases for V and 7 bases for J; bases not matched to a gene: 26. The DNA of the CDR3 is TGTGCCAGCACCTTCCTGAATTCTGGTGTCGGACAGGGCGTGGACGGGGAGCTGTTTTTT. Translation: CASTFLNSGVGQGVDGELFF.

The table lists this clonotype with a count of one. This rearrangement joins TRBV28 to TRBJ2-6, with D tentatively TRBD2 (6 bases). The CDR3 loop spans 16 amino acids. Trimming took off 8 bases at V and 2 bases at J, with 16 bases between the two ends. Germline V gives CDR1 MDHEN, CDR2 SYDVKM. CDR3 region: CASRRLEYPGANVLTF. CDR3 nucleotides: TGTGCCAGCCGACGACTAGAGTACCCTGGGGCCAACGTCCTGACTTTC.

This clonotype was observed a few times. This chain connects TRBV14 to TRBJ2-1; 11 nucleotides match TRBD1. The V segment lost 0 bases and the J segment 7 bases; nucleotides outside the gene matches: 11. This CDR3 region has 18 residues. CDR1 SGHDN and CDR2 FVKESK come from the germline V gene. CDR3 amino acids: CASSQDYLGQGAFNEQFF. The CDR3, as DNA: TGTGCCAGCAGCCAAGATTATCTTGGACAGGGGGCCTTTAATGAGCAGTTCTTC.

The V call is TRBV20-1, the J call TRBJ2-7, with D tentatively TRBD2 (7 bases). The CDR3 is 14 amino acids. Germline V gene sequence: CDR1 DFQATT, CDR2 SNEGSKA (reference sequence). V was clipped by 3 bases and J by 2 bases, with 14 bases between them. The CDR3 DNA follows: TGCAGTGCTAGGGTGGCGGGGGCTACCTACGAGCAGTACTTC. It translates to CSARVAGATYEQYF.